These 24 T cell receptor beta chains were sequenced from one sample in a study of T cell repertoires in cytomegalovirus infection. TCRdb ran MiXCR on the reads and lists one entry per CDR3 protein. The repertoire holds around 310,000 distinct CDR3 sequences, with 15% to 20% as singletons. Sequencing was done on a sample of PBMCs. These receptors were collected from a human donor in good health (CMV status not recorded). Some clones in this sample may be carry-over from other donors' samples.

The chain combines TRBV10-3 with TRBJ1-6; D may be TRBD1 (5 bases). The CDR3 consists of 15 residues. Looked up from germline, CDR1 is ENHRY and CDR2 is SYGVKD. Trimming took off 10 bases at V and 15 bases at J, with 28 bases between the two ends. The CDR3 loop is CATLPQGGLGPNLHF. Written as DNA, the CDR3 is TGTGCCACCCTACCGCAGGGCGGGCTCGGTCCGAACCTCCACTTT.

This clonotype has only a few counts. The chain links TRBV4-3 to TRBJ1-4, with a tentative D call TRBD1 (5 bases). The CDR3 loop spans 16 amino acids. Per the germline V gene, CDR1 is LGHNA and CDR2 is YSLEER. V lost 0 bases to trimming and J lost 8 bases, with 16 bases between them. In DNA form, the CDR3 reads TGCGCCAGCAGCCAAGATATTCAGGGCCCTTGGGAAAAACTGTTTTTT. This codes for CASSQDIQGPWEKLFF.

In its sample, this clonotype was seen a few times. The chain carries TRBV25-1 and TRBJ2-5; 7 nucleotides line up with TRBD1. The CDR3 length is 17 residues. After removal of 4 bases from V and 5 bases from J, the junction contained 16 bases not matched to a gene. Germline assignment: CDR1 MGHDK and CDR2 SYGVNS. CDR3 sequence (DNA): TGTGCCAGCAGTGCCCCGGGACAGAGTCCCCAAAGCGAGACCCAGTACTTC. As protein: CASSAPGQSPQSETQYF.

This clonotype was seen repeatedly, ten times or more. The chain has TRBV18 and TRBJ2-7; weak D call: TRBD2 (6 bases). The CDR3 totals 14 residues. The germline CDR1 and CDR2 sequences are KGHSH and LQKENI. The V gene lost 4 bases and the J gene lost 3 bases, with 13 bases spanning the gap. CDR3 residues: CASSHGGTHYEQYF. CDR3 in DNA: TGTGCCAGCTCACATGGGGGGACCCACTACGAGCAGTACTTC.

This clonotype was recorded a few times. The chain links TRBV20-1 to TRBJ2-1, with 8 bases matching TRBD2. The CDR3 loop spans 16 amino acids. The germline V gene encodes CDR1 DFQATT and CDR2 SNEGSKA (reference sequence). J gave up 0 bases and V 2 bases, and 6 bases lay outside the gene matches. CDR3 in DNA: TGCAGTGCTAGAATCCTAGCGGGTGACTCCTACAATGAGCAGTTCTTC. Protein: CSARILAGDSYNEQFF.

In this sample, this clonotype turned up many times. The chain links TRBV7-9 to TRBJ1-1; unclear D gene. Germline-derived CDR1 and CDR2 are SEHNR and FQNEAQ (reference sequence). Trimming took off 7 bases at V and 4 bases at J, with 19 bases between the two ends. The CDR3 has 15 amino acids. The CDR3 loop reads CASMIGAWSGTEAFF. The CDR3 DNA reads as TGTGCCAGCATGATCGGTGCATGGTCGGGCACTGAAGCTTTCTTT.

This clonotype was detected a few times. This chain connects TRBV6-5 to TRBJ2-7; D is unclear. The CDR3 consists of 17 residues. Germline V gene sequence: CDR1 MNHEY, CDR2 SVGAGI. V lost 0 bases to trimming and J lost 4 bases, with 19 bases between them. The CDR3 DNA reads TGTGCCAGCAGTTACTCGAGGCCTCCCCTCCCCAATTACGAGCAGTACTTC. It encodes CASSYSRPPLPNYEQYF.

This clonotype was counted at least ten times. V gene TRBV7-2 combines with J gene TRBJ2-5; 8 bases agree with TRBD2. There are 16 residues in the CDR3. Germline lookup yields CDR1 SGHTA and CDR2 FQGNSA. J lost 5 bases, V lost 2 bases, and 10 bases had no gene match. This chain's CDR3 is CASSLWAQRGWETQYF. The CDR3 DNA reads TGTGCCAGCAGCTTATGGGCCCAGCGGGGGTGGGAGACCCAGTACTTC.

This clonotype was seen at least ten times. The gene calls are TRBV7-9 and TRBJ1-1, with 9 bases matching TRBD1. The CDR3 runs to 22 residues. In germline, CDR1 is SEHNR, CDR2 FQNEAQ (reference sequence). The junction had 25 bases not matched to a gene; V was cut back by 5 bases and J by 0 bases. The CDR3 nucleotides read TGTGCCAGCAGCCCCGGTATTCGTCCCGGGACAGGGAAGGTAATGGTGAACACTGAAGCTTTCTTT. Its protein is CASSPGIRPGTGKVMVNTEAFF. Complete variable domain (other parts from reference TRBV7-9 and TRBJ1-1): DTGVSQNPRHKITKRGQNVTFRCDPISEHNRLYWYRQTLGQGPEFLTYFQNEAQLEKSRLLSDRFSAERPKGSFSTLEIQRTEQGDSAMYLCASSPGIRPGTGKVMVNTEAFFGQGTRLTVV.

The chain employs TRBV29-1 and TRBJ2-3; a possible D gene is TRBD2 (5 bases). The CDR3 runs to 11 residues. CDR1 and CDR2 (germline): SQVTM, ANQGSEA. Trimming left V 6 bases short and J 7 bases short, with 11 bases between. This chain's CDR3 is CSVQSGNTQYF. CDR3 DNA sequence: TGCAGCGTGCAGTCCGGGAATACGCAGTATTTT.

This clonotype appeared a single time. This chain links TRBV27 with TRBJ2-7, with D uncertain. The ends were cut back, 4 bases at V and 0 bases at J, with 13 bases in the middle. Germline V lookup: CDR1 MNHEY, CDR2 SMNVEV (reference sequence). The CDR3 sequence is 15 residues long. The CDR3 nucleotides are TGTGCCAGCAGTTCACCGTCGGTAAGCTCCTACGAGCAGTACTTC. Amino acid sequence: CASSSPSVSSYEQYF.

This clonotype was recorded at least ten times. The CDR3 region has the DNA TGTGCCAGCAGCTTACAGGGGGGAGAAACCGGGGAGCTGTTTTTT. This codes for CASSLQGGETGELFF. The chain recombines TRBV7-6 with TRBJ2-2; a weak D match, TRBD1 (7 bases). This CDR3 spans 15 amino acids. With 2 bases removed from V and 5 bases from J, the gap between germline ends came to 12 bases. CDR1 and CDR2 (germline): SGHVS, FNYEAQ.

The chain uses TRBV4-3 and TRBJ2-1; D is perhaps TRBD1 (6 bases). V lost 3 bases and J lost 9, with 18 bases in between. The CDR3 is 15 residues long. Germline CDR1 reads LGHNA; CDR2 reads YSLEER. Here the CDR3 DNA reads TGCGCCAGCAGCCACTATGGGGCACAGGGTTCTGAGCAGTTCTTC. It specifies CASSHYGAQGSEQFF.

The J gene is TRBJ1-5, the V gene TRBV19, with a weak D call TRBD1 (5 bases). Germline V gene lookup returns CDR1 LNHDA and CDR2 SQIVND (reference sequence). The CDR3 extends over 14 amino acids. Deletions cut 3 bases from V and 9 bases from J, with 15 bases between. CDR3 region: CASSIGGVPSPQHF. For the CDR3, the DNA is TGTGCCAGTAGTATTGGGGGGGTTCCTTCGCCCCAGCATTTT.

V usage is TRBV6-5 and J usage is TRBJ2-3; D is perhaps TRBD1 or TRBD2 (5 bases each). The CDR3 contains 13 residues. With 3 bases removed from V and 4 bases from J, the gap between germline ends came to 8 bases. CDR1 is MNHEY and CDR2 is SVGAGI in the germline V gene. Written as DNA, the CDR3 is TGTGCCAGCAGTTATCTGGGGGCAGATACGCAGTATTTT. This gives the protein CASSYLGADTQYF.

This clonotype was counted at least ten times. The chain is built from TRBV7-9 and TRBJ1-3; 9 bases align to TRBD1. CDR3 length equals 16 residues. Germline V gene lookup returns CDR1 SEHNR and CDR2 FQNEAQ (reference sequence). Trimming cost V 3 bases and J 1 base; bases outside gene matches: 4. CDR3 region: CASSLRQGVSGNTIYF. In DNA, the CDR3 is TGTGCCAGCAGCTTGCGACAGGGGGTTTCTGGAAACACCATATATTTT.

This clonotype was seen a handful of times. The chain joins TRBV18 to TRBJ2-5, with unresolved D. Germline assignment: CDR1 KGHSH and CDR2 LQKENI. This CDR3 comprises 16 residues. Trimming shortened V by 5 bases and J by 5 bases, and 21 bases separated the two germline ends. The CDR3 is CASSTSLNREGETQYF. In nucleotides, the CDR3 is TGTGCCAGCTCAACATCCCTGAATAGGGAAGGGGAGACCCAGTACTTC. The variable domain in full, completed from reference TRBV18 and TRBJ2-5, reads NAGVMQNPRHLVRRRGQEARLRCSPMKGHSHVYWYRQLPEEGLKFMVYLQKENIIDESGMPKERFSAEFPKEGPSILRIQQVVRGDSAAYFCASSTSLNREGETQYFGPGTRLLVL.

The chain carries TRBV5-1 and TRBJ2-3, with D possibly matching TRBD2 (6 bases). CDR1 is SGHRS and CDR2 is YFSETQ in the germline V gene. This CDR3 has 16 amino acids. V lost 1 base, J lost 2 bases, and 14 bases lay in between. The DNA for the CDR3 is TGCGCCAGCAGCTTGCGGGTCGGGAGAACCACAGATACGCAGTATTTT. It codes for CASSLRVGRTTDTQYF.

This clonotype was detected only a few times. This sequence joins TRBV7-8 and TRBJ2-1; a weak D match, TRBD1 (6 bases). This CDR3 contains 15 residues. Germline V CDR1 and CDR2: SGHVS, FQNEAQ. Trimming shortened V by 5 bases and J by 5 bases, and 16 bases separated the two germline ends. CDR3 protein: CASSPLGPGDNEQFF. The CDR3 DNA follows: TGTGCCAGCAGCCCCCTCGGCCCAGGGGACAATGAGCAGTTCTTC. Variable domain in full (rest from reference TRBV7-8 and TRBJ2-1): GAGVSQSPRYKVAKRGQDVALRCDPISGHVSLFWYQQALGQGPEFLTYFQNEAQLDKSGLPSDRFFAERPEGSVSTLKIQRTQQEDSAVYLCASSPLGPGDNEQFFGPGTRLTVL.

This clonotype has at least ten counts. The chain combines TRBV11-2 with TRBJ2-5, with 13 bases identical to TRBD2. V dropped 3 bases and J dropped 2; count of bases not matched to a gene: 3. This CDR3 is built from 16 residues. Germline V gene lookup returns CDR1 SGHAT and CDR2 FQNNGV. CDR3 sequence (DNA): TGTGCCAGCAGCTTGATGGGACTAGCGGGGCAAGAGACCCAGTACTTC. It specifies CASSLMGLAGQETQYF.

The rearrangement links TRBV20-1 to TRBJ2-7; D gene unclear. CDR1 is DFQATT and CDR2 is SNEGSKA in the germline V gene (reference sequence). V was shortened by 3 bases and J by 4 bases, with 16 bases between the two germline ends. The CDR3 extends over 14 amino acids. The CDR3 DNA reads as TGCAGTGCTAGTAAGGACGAAATATATTACGAGCAGTACTTC. Protein: CSASKDEIYYEQYF.

This clonotype has just one count. This sequence may be a read error, since a much larger clone differs from it by one base. The chain is built from TRBV12-3 or TRBV12-4 and TRBJ1-2; D is ambiguous. The CDR3 is 15 residues long. V was shortened by 7 bases and J by 8 bases, with 23 bases between the two germline ends. The CDR3 nucleotides are TGTGCCAGCACCCCTGGGGAACTCGTCTTGGAGGGCTACACCTTC. It translates to CASTPGELVLEGYTF.

This clonotype was seen a handful of times. J is TRBJ1-6 and V is TRBV10-2, with 7 bases aligning to TRBD1. The CDR3 has 14 amino acids. V trimming: 6 bases; J trimming: 8 bases; junction bases outside the gene matches: 7. Germline CDR1 and CDR2: WSHSY and SAAADI. DNA for the CDR3: TGCGCCAGCAGGACAGGGATGGTAGATTCACCCCTCCACTTT. Residues: CASRTGMVDSPLHF.

The V gene is TRBV6-1, the J gene TRBJ1-6; the D is unclear. V lost 2 bases and J lost 7, with 6 bases in between. Germline loops: CDR1 MNHNS, CDR2 SASEGT. The length of the CDR3 is 13 residues. CDR3 residues: CASSERVNSPLHF. The CDR3 DNA reads TGTGCCAGCAGTGAAAGGGTGAATTCACCCCTCCACTTT.